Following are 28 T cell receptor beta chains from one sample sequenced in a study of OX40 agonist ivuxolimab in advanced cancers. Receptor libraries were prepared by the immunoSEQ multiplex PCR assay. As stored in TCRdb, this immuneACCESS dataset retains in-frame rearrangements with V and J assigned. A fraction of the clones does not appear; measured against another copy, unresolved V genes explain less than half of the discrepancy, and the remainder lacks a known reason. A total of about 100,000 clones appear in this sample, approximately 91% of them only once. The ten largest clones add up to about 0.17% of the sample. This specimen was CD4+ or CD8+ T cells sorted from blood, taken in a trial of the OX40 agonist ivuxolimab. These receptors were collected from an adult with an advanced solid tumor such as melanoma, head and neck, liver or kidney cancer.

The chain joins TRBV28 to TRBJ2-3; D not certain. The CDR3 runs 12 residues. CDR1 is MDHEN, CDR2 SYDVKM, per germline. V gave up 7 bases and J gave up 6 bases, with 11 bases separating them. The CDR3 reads CASTSLGDTQYF. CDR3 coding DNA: TGTGCCAGCACCTCCCTGGGGGATACGCAGTATTTT.

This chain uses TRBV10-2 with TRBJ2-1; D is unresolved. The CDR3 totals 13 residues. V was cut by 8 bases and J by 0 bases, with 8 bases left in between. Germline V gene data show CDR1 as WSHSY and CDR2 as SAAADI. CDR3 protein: CASRDNSYNEQFF. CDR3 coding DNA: TGCGCCAGCCGCGACAACTCCTACAATGAGCAGTTCTTC.

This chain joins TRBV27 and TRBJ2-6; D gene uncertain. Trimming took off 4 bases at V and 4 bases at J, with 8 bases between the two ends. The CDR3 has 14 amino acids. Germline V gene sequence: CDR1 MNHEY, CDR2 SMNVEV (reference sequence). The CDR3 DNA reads TGTGCCAGCAGTTCGGTAACGGGGGCCAACGTCCTGACTTTC. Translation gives CASSSVTGANVLTF.

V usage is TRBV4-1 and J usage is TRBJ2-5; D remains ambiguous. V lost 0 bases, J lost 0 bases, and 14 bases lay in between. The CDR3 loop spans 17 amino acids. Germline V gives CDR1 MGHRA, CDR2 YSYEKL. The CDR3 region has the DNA TGCGCCAGCAGCCAAGATACGCCCCCTTCATACCAAGAGACCCAGTACTTC. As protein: CASSQDTPPSYQETQYF.

CDR3 sequence reads: CASSELAGVTDTQYF. The CDR3 DNA follows: TGTGCCAGCAGTGAGCTGGCGGGGGTGACAGATACGCAGTATTTT. The gene calls are TRBV2 and TRBJ2-3; 7 bases are a match to TRBD2. Trimming took 3 bases from V and 3 from J; bases not matched to a gene: 6. The germline CDR1 and CDR2 sequences are SNHLY and FYNNEI. CDR3 length: 15 amino acids.

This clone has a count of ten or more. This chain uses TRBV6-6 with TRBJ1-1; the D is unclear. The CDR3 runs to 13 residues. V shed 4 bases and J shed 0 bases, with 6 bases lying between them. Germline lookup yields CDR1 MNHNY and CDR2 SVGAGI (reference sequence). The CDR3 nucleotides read TGTGCCAGCAGTTCCGGGGTGAACACTGAAGCTTTCTTT. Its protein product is CASSSGVNTEAFF.

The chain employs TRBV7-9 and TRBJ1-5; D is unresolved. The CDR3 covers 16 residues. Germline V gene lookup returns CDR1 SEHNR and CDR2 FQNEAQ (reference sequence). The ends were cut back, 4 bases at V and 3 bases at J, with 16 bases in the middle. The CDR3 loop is CASSSAGGRINQPQHF. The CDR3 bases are TGTGCCAGCAGCTCCGCGGGAGGACGGATCAATCAGCCCCAGCATTTT. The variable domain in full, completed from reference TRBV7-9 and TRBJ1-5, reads DTGVSQNPRHKITKRGQNVTFRCDPISEHNRLYWYRQTLGQGPEFLTYFQNEAQLEKSRLLSDRFSAERPKGSFSTLEIQRTEQGDSAMYLCASSSAGGRINQPQHFGDGTRLSIL.

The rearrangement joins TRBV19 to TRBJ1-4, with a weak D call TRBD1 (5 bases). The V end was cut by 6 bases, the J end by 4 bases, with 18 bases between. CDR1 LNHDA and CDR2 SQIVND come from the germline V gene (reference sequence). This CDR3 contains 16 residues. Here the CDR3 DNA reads TGTGCCAGTAGCCCGGGACCGCGGTTTCTTAATGAAAAACTGTTTTTT. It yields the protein CASSPGPRFLNEKLFF.

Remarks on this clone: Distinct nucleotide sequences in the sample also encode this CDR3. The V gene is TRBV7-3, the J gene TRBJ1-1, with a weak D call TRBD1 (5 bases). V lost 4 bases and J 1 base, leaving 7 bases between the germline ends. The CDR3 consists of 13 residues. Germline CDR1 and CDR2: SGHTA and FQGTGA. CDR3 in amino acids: CASSWTKNTEAFF. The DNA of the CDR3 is TGTGCCAGCAGCTGGACAAAGAACACTGAAGCTTTCTTT.

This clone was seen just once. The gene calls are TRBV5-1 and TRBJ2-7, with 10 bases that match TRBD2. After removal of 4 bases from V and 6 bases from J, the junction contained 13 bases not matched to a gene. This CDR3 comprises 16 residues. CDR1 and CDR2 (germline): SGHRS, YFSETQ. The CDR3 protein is CASSLTLASGSLEQYF. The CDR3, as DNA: TGCGCCAGCAGCCTAACGCTGGCTAGCGGGAGTCTCGAGCAGTACTTC.

CDR3 residues: CASSHTDTQYF. The CDR3 region has the DNA TGTGCCAGCAGCCACACAGATACGCAGTATTTT. The chain joins TRBV6-5 to TRBJ2-3; D is undetermined. Germline loops: CDR1 MNHEY, CDR2 SVGAGI. V was trimmed by 6 bases and J by 2 bases, leaving 3 bases between them. This CDR3 is 11 amino acids long.

In DNA form, the CDR3 reads TGTGCCAGCAGCCATTTTTCCGGGACAGGGGGATGGAATGAGCAGTTCTTC. Amino acids: CASSHFSGTGGWNEQFF. The chain combines TRBV14 with TRBJ2-1; 11 bases agree with TRBD1. This CDR3 comprises 17 residues. Trimming cost V 3 bases and J 7 bases; bases outside gene matches: 11. The germline V gene has CDR1 SGHDN and CDR2 FVKESK. Full variable domain (remainder filled in from reference TRBV14 and TRBJ2-1): EAGVTQFPSHSVIEKGQTVTLRCDPISGHDNLYWYRRVMGKEIKFLLHFVKESKQDESGMPNNRFLAERTGGTYSTLKVQPAELEDSGVYFCASSHFSGTGGWNEQFFGPGTRLTVL.

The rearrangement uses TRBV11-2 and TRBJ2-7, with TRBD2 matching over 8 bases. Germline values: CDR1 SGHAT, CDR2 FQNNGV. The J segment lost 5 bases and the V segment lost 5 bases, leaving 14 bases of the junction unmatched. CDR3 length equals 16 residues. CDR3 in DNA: TGTGCCAGCAGCCTCGGGCGTAGCGGGGCTCGCAACGAGCAGTACTTC. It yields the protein CASSLGRSGARNEQYF.

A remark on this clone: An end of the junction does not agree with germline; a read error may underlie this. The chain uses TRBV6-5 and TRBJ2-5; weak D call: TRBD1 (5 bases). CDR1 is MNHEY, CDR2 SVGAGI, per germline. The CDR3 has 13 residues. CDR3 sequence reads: CASRVAGMETQYF. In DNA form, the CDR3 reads TGTGCAAGCAGGGTGGCAGGGATGGAGACCCAGTACTTC.

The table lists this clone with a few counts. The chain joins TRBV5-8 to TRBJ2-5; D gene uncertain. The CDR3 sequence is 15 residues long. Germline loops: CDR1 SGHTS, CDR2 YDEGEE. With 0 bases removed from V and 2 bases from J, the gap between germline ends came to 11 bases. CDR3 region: CASSLGFQVQETQYF. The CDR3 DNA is TGTGCCAGCAGCTTGGGGTTTCAAGTACAAGAGACCCAGTACTTC.

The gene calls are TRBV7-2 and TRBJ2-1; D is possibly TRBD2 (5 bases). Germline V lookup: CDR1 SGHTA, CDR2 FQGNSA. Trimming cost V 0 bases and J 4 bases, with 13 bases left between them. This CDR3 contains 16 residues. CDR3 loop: CASSLALGLQYNEQFF. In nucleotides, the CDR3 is TGTGCCAGCAGCTTAGCCCTCGGACTTCAATACAATGAGCAGTTCTTC.

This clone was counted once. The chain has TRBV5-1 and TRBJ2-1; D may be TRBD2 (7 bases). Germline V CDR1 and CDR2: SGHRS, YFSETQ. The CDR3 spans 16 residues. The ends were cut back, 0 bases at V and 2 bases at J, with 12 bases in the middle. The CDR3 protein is CASSLGGGATYNEQFF. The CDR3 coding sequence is TGCGCCAGCAGCTTGGGTGGGGGGGCAACCTACAATGAGCAGTTCTTC.

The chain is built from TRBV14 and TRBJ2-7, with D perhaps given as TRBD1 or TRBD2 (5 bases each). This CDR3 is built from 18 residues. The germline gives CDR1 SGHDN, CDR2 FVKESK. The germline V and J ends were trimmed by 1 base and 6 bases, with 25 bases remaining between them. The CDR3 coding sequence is TGTGCCAGCAGCCAAGGCCAAAAGTGGGACGCAGTTAAGTTCGAGCAGTACTTC. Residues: CASSQGQKWDAVKFEQYF. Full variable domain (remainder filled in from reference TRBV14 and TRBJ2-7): EAGVTQFPSHSVIEKGQTVTLRCDPISGHDNLYWYRRVMGKEIKFLLHFVKESKQDESGMPNNRFLAERTGGTYSTLKVQPAELEDSGVYFCASSQGQKWDAVKFEQYFGPGTRLTVT.

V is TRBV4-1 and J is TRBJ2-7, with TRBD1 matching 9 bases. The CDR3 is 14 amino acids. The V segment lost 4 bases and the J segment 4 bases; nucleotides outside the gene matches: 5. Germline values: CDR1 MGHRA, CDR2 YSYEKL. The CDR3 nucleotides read TGCGCCAGCAGCCGCCGGGACAGGGAATACGAGCAGTACTTC. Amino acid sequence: CASSRRDREYEQYF.

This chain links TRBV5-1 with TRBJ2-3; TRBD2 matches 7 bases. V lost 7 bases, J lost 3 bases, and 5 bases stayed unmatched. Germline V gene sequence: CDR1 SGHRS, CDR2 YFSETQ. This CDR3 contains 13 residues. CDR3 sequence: CASFGSGTDTQYF. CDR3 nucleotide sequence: TGCGCCAGCTTCGGTAGCGGGACAGATACGCAGTATTTT.

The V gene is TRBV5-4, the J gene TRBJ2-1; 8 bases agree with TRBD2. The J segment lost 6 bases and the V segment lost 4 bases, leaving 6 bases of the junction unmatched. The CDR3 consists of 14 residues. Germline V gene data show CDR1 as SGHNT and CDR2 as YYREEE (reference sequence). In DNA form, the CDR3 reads TGTGCCAGCAGCCCAGGGACTAGAATCAATGAGCAGTTCTTC. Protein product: CASSPGTRINEQFF.

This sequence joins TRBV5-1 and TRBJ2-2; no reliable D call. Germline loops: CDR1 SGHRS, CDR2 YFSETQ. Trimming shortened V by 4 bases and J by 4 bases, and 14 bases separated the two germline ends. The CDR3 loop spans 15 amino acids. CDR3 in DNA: TGCGCCAGCAGCCCTCGAGTAGCCTCCACCGGGGAGCTGTTTTTT. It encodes CASSPRVASTGELFF.

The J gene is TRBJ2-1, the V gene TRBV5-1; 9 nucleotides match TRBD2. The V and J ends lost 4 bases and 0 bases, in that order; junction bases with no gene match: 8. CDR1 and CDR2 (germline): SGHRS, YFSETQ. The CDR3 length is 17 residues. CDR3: CASSGPSGAFSYNEQFF. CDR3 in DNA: TGCGCCAGCAGCGGCCCTAGCGGGGCCTTCTCCTACAATGAGCAGTTCTTC.

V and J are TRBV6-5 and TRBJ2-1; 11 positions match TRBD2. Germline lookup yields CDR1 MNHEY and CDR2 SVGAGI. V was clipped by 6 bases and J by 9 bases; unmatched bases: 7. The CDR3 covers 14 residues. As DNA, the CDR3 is TGTGCCAGCAGGCTAGCGGGGGGACACGGTGAGCAGTTCTTC. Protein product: CASRLAGGHGEQFF.

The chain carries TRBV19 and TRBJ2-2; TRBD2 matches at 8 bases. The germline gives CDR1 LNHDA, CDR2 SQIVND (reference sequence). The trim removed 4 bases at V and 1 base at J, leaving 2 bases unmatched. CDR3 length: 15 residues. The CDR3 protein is CASSKRGRNTGELFF. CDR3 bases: TGTGCCAGTAGTAAGCGGGGGAGGAACACCGGGGAGCTGTTTTTT. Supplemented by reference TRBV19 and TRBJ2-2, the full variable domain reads DGGITQSPKYLFRKEGQNVTLSCEQNLNHDAMYWYRQDPGQGLRLIYYSQIVNDFQKGDIAEGYSVSREKKESFPLTVTSAQKNPTAFYLCASSKRGRNTGELFFGEGSRLTVL.

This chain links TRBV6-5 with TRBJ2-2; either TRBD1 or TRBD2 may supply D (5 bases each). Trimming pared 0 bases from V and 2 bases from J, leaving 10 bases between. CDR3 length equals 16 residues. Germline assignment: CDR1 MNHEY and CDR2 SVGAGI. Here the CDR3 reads CASSYSWDANTGELFF. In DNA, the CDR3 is TGTGCCAGCAGTTACTCCTGGGACGCAAACACCGGGGAGCTGTTTTTT.

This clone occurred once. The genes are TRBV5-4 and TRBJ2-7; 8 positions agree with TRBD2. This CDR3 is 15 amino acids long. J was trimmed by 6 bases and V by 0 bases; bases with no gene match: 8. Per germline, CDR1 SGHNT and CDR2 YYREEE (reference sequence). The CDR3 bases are TGTGCCAGCAGCTTGGCCGGGACTAGGGTGGGCGAGCAGTACTTC. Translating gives CASSLAGTRVGEQYF.

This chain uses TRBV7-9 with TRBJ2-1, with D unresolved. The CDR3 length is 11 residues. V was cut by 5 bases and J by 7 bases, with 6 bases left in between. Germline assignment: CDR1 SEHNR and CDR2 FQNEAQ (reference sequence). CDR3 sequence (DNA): TGTGCCAGCAGCCGGAGAAATGAGCAGTTCTTC. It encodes CASSRRNEQFF. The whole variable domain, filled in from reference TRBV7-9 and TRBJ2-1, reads DTGVSQNPRHKITKRGQNVTFRCDPISEHNRLYWYRQTLGQGPEFLTYFQNEAQLEKSRLLSDRFSAERPKGSFSTLEIQRTEQGDSAMYLCASSRRNEQFFGPGTRLTVL.